The rows below give T cell receptor beta chains drawn from one sample of a study of beta chain features in type 1 diabetes. Clones were read by immunoSEQ multiplex PCR, and TCRdb kept only the in-frame ones, dropping some. This table holds about 620,000 clones, 15% found once. The material sequenced was naive CD4+ T cells from blood. These TCRs come from a man between 18 and 29 years old in good health. Each CDR3 is given with its conserved first and last residue. A D gene is named only where the DNA matches it firmly. Clone size appears in some rows only: once, few, many, or a class for an expanded clone.

j_call cdr3_length clone_size d_call v_call cdr3_aa cdr3_nt
TRBJ2-1 12 few NA TRBV15 CATSRDNREKFF TGTGCCACCAGCAGAGATAACAGGGAGAAGTTCTTC
TRBJ2-3 15 few NA TRBV2 CASSADPPFTDTQYF TGTGCCAGCAGTGCCGACCCACCCTTCACAGATACGCAGTATTTT
TRBJ2-3 15 NA TRBD2 TRBV7-3 CASSLSSGGRDTQYF TGTGCCAGCAGCTTGTCTAGCGGGGGCCGGGATACGCAGTATTTT
TRBJ1-1 13 few NA TRBV6-1 CASRVQGKTEAFF TGTGCCAGCAGAGTACAGGGCAAGACTGAAGCTTTCTTT
TRBJ2-1 15 few TRBD2 TRBV7-9 CASSLTSGSTSEQFF TGTGCCAGCAGCTTAACCAGCGGGAGTACGAGTGAGCAGTTCTTC
TRBJ1-2 14 once NA TRBV28 CASKTGTQNYGYTF TGTGCCAGCAAAACCGGGACACAGAACTATGGCTACACCTTC
TRBJ1-2 14 few NA TRBV25-1 CASSLRGSNYGYTF TGTGCCAGCAGTCTGAGGGGATCTAACTATGGCTACACCTTC
TRBJ2-2 16 NA TRBD1 TRBV7-2 CASTLDRTVRSGELFF TGTGCCAGCACCCTGGACAGGACCGTACGTAGCGGGGAGCTGTTTTTT
TRBJ2-5 14 few NA TRBV28 CASSPAGRKETQYF TGTGCCAGCAGCCCCGCAGGGAGGAAAGAGACCCAGTACTTC
TRBJ2-1 14 few NA TRBV18 CASRSQSRYNEQFF TGTGCCAGCCGCAGCCAGTCACGATACAATGAGCAGTTCTTC
TRBJ2-1 15 few TRBD1 TRBV7-9 CASSQTGQKYNEQFF TGTGCCAGCAGTCAAACGGGACAGAAGTACAATGAGCAGTTCTTC
TRBJ2-3 13 NA NA TRBV19 CASSIPLTDTQYF TGTGCCAGTAGTATCCCCCTCACAGATACGCAGTATTTT